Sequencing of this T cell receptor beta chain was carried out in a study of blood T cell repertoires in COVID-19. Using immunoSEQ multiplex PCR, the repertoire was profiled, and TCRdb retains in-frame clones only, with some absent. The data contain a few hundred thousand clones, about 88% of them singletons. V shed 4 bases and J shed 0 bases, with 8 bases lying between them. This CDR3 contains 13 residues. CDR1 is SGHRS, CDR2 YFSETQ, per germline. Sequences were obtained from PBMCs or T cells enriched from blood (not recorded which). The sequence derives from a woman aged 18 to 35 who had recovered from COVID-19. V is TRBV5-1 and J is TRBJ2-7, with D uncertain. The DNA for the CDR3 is TGCGCCAGCAGCCTGGCCCTCTCCTACGAGCAGTACTTC. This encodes CASSLALSYEQYF. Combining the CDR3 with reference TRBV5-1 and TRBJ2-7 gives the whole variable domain KAGVTQTPRYLIKTRGQQVTLSCSPISGHRSVSWYQQTPGQGLQFLFEYFSETQRNKGNFPGRFSGRQFSNSRSEMNVSTLELGDSALYLCASSLALSYEQYFGPGTRLTVT.